The 18 T cell receptor beta chains presented below share a single source sample, sequenced in a study of cytomegalovirus exposure and HLA in healthy donors. Both 60 Vbeta primers and 13 Jbeta primers went into the PCR. The assay was immunoSEQ multiplex PCR, and TCRdb's table has in-frame clones only and misses some. The sample totals more than 40,000 clones. Sequenced material: PBMCs. These receptors came from a male donor in good health and CMV-seronegative.

This chain joins TRBV18 and TRBJ2-3; a weak D match, TRBD2 (6 bases). CDR1 KGHSH and CDR2 LQKENI come from the germline V gene. V lost 6 bases to trimming and J lost 0 bases, with 10 bases between them. There are 14 residues in the CDR3. The DNA of the CDR3 is TGTGCCAGCTCCCAAGGGACTAGCACAGATACGCAGTATTTT. This gives the protein CASSQGTSTDTQYF.

The V gene is TRBV18, the J gene TRBJ1-2, with a tentative D call TRBD1 (5 bases). This CDR3 is 14 amino acids long. Germline V gene lookup returns CDR1 KGHSH and CDR2 LQKENI. Trimming shortened V by 3 bases and J by 0 bases, and 8 bases separated the two germline ends. The CDR3, as DNA: TGTGCCAGCTCACCGACAGTTACTAACTATGGCTACACCTTC. Protein sequence: CASSPTVTNYGYTF. Variable domain in full (rest from reference TRBV18 and TRBJ1-2): NAGVMQNPRHLVRRRGQEARLRCSPMKGHSHVYWYRQLPEEGLKFMVYLQKENIIDESGMPKERFSAEFPKEGPSILRIQQVVRGDSAAYFCASSPTVTNYGYTFGSGTRLTVV.

This chain connects TRBV7-2 to TRBJ1-4, with 9 nucleotides matching TRBD1. Germline V gene lookup returns CDR1 SGHTA and CDR2 FQGNSA. Losses at the gene ends were 2 bases for V and 8 bases for J; bases not matched to a gene: 6. The CDR3 runs 15 residues. The CDR3 DNA is TGTGCCAGCAGCTTAACCACAGGGGGCAGGGAAAAACTGTTTTTT. Protein product: CASSLTTGGREKLFF.

This chain connects TRBV7-3 to TRBJ1-2; D is unclear. The germline V and J ends were trimmed by 1 base and 3 bases, with 6 bases remaining between them. Germline V lookup: CDR1 SGHTA, CDR2 FQGTGA. The CDR3 spans 13 residues. The CDR3 spells CASSLMGDYGYTF. The CDR3 coding sequence is TGTGCCAGCAGCTTAATGGGCGACTATGGCTACACCTTC. The full variable domain, completed using reference TRBV7-3 and TRBJ1-2, is GAGVSQTPSNKVTEKGKYVELRCDPISGHTALYWYRQSLGQGPEFLIYFQGTGAADDSGLPNDRFFAVRPEGSVSTLKIQRTERGDSAVYLCASSLMGDYGYTFGSGTRLTVV.

The chain employs TRBV19 and TRBJ2-7, with a possible D match to TRBD1 (6 bases). Trimming left V 6 bases short and J 7 bases short, with 25 bases between. The CDR3 runs 16 residues. The germline CDR1 and CDR2 sequences are LNHDA and SQIVND (reference sequence). The CDR3 is CASSTLRDTGWGEQYF. CDR3 coding DNA: TGTGCCAGTAGCACCCTCCGGGACACCGGGTGGGGGGAGCAGTACTTC.

CDR3 residues: CASRRSGGNYNEQFF. CDR3 DNA sequence: TGTGCCAGCCGTAGGAGCGGGGGGAACTACAATGAGCAGTTCTTC. The V call is TRBV6-1, the J call TRBJ2-1; TRBD2 aligns across 9 bases. Germline trimming cut 8 bases from V and 3 bases from J; bases unmatched to any gene: 8. The CDR3 is 15 amino acids. The germline CDR1 and CDR2 sequences are MNHNS and SASEGT.

The chain couples TRBV7-8 to TRBJ1-1, with 7 bases identical to TRBD1. The CDR3 covers 12 residues. CDR1 is SGHVS and CDR2 is FQNEAQ in the germline V gene. Trimming at V came to 7 bases and at J to 5 bases, leaving 4 bases not matched to a gene. The CDR3 DNA reads TGTGCCAGCATGGGACAGAGTACTGAAGCTTTCTTT. Amino acids: CASMGQSTEAFF.

The V call is TRBV5-5, the J call TRBJ2-2; 10 bases map to TRBD1. V lost 4 bases, J lost 10 bases, and 13 bases stayed unmatched. The germline V gene has CDR1 SGHKS and CDR2 YYEKEE (reference sequence). The CDR3 is 16 amino acids. CDR3 sequence reads: CASSRTGTGVEEELFF. The CDR3 bases are TGTGCCAGCAGCCGGACCGGGACAGGGGTTGAGGAGGAGCTGTTTTTT. Complete variable domain (other parts from reference TRBV5-5 and TRBJ2-2): DAGVTQSPTHLIKTRGQQVTLRCSPISGHKSVSWYQQVLGQGPQFIFQYYEKEERGRGNFPDRFSARQFPNYSSELNVNALLLGDSALYLCASSRTGTGVEEELFFGEGSRLTVL.

The chain is built from TRBV7-3 and TRBJ2-2; 7 nucleotides line up with TRBD2. CDR1 and CDR2 (germline): SGHTA, FQGTGA. The CDR3 contains 15 residues. V lost 5 bases and J lost 7; bases outside the gene matches: 10. This CDR3 reads CASSRLALPGGELFF. In DNA, the CDR3 is TGTGCCAGCAGCCGACTAGCCTTGCCCGGCGGGGAGCTGTTTTTT.

The rearrangement joins TRBV15 to TRBJ2-7; D is perhaps TRBD2 (5 bases). Deletions cut 0 bases from V and 6 bases from J, with 15 bases between. The CDR3 extends over 15 amino acids. In germline, CDR1 is LNHNV, CDR2 YYDKDF (reference sequence). CDR3 DNA: TGTGCCACCAGCAGAGAAACCGCGCGGGCCACCGAGCAGTACTTC. Its protein product is CATSRETARATEQYF.

CDR3 coding DNA: TGCGCCAGCAGCCAAGATGGGTCTAGTTTAATCGAGCAGTACTTC. This encodes CASSQDGSSLIEQYF. The J gene is TRBJ2-7, the V gene TRBV4-3; D call uncertain. The CDR3 has 15 amino acids. CDR1 is LGHNA and CDR2 is YSLEER in the germline V gene. V was trimmed by 0 bases and J by 6 bases, leaving 15 bases between them.

Details on this clone: One end of the junction varies from germline; a read error may be responsible. The chain links TRBV7-2 to TRBJ1-2; 10 nucleotides match TRBD1. This CDR3 has 13 residues. CDR1 is SGHTA and CDR2 is FQGNSA in the germline V gene. The CDR3 DNA reads TGTGCCAGCAGCTTAAGGGACAGGGGAATTATGGCCTTC. Protein sequence: CASSLRDRGIMAF.

This rearrangement joins TRBV6-1 to TRBJ1-2; 11 positions agree with TRBD1. Trimming cost V 7 bases and J 3 bases; bases outside gene matches: 7. This CDR3 comprises 15 residues. The germline V gene encodes CDR1 MNHNS and CDR2 SASEGT. CDR3 sequence: CASKWGQGGDYGYTF. Written as DNA, the CDR3 is TGTGCCAGCAAGTGGGGACAGGGGGGGGACTATGGCTACACCTTC.

This rearrangement joins TRBV29-1 to TRBJ2-5, with a weak D call TRBD2 (6 bases). The CDR3 covers 13 residues. CDR1 is SQVTM and CDR2 is ANQGSEA in the germline V gene. Trimming cost V 2 bases and J 4 bases, with 11 bases left between them. The CDR3 DNA reads TGCAGCGTTGAAATGGGGGGAGGAGAGACCCAGTACTTC. Residues: CSVEMGGGETQYF. The entire variable domain, with the rest obtained from reference TRBV29-1 and TRBJ2-5, is as follows: SAVISQKPSRDICQRGTSLTIQCQVDSQVTMMFWYRQQPGQSLTLIATANQGSEATYESGFVIDKFPISRPNLTFSTLTVSNMSPEDSSIYLCSVEMGGGETQYFGPGTRLLVL.

The V gene is TRBV13, the J gene TRBJ1-1; D is unclear. The V end lost 1 base, the J end lost 4 bases, and 7 bases lay between the germline ends. Germline V CDR1 and CDR2: PRHDT, FYEKMQ (reference sequence). There are 13 residues in the CDR3. CDR3 DNA: TGTGCCAGCAGCTTAGTCGGGTTCACTGAAGCTTTCTTT. This gives the protein CASSLVGFTEAFF.

This chain links TRBV11-2 with TRBJ2-7, with TRBD1 matching 9 bases. Trimming took 5 bases from V and 7 from J; bases not matched to a gene: 9. The CDR3 has 14 amino acids. Per germline, CDR1 SGHAT and CDR2 FQNNGV. The CDR3 loop reads CASSVGQGSREQYF. In DNA form, the CDR3 reads TGTGCCAGCAGCGTGGGACAGGGAAGTCGTGAGCAGTACTTC.

The rearrangement links TRBV6-1 to TRBJ1-1; TRBD1 matches at 7 bases. With 4 bases clipped from V and 6 bases from J, the junction kept 5 bases outside the gene matches. There are 13 residues in the CDR3. The germline gives CDR1 MNHNS, CDR2 SASEGT. The CDR3 nucleotides read TGTGCCAGCAGTGCCTACAGGGGCGCTGAAGCTTTCTTT. Translation gives CASSAYRGAEAFF.

The rearrangement uses TRBV6-5 and TRBJ2-7, with TRBD2 identical over 8 bases. The CDR3 runs 14 residues. V was pared by 5 bases and J by 3 bases, with 6 bases of the junction left unmatched. Germline V gene data show CDR1 as MNHEY and CDR2 as SVGAGI. In nucleotides, the CDR3 is TGTGCCAGCAGTCCCCGGGGGGGTCTCTACGAGCAGTACTTC. Translation: CASSPRGGLYEQYF.